These 17 T cell receptor beta chains originate from one sample sequenced in a study of Ad26.COV2.S vaccination and SARS-CoV-2 variants. The protocol was immunoSEQ multiplex PCR, while the TCRdb copy is restricted to in-frame clones and leaves out a portion. The sample shows approximately 420,000 clones, roughly 90% of them seen only once. Treatment indicated: around 19 received Ad26.COV2.S at low or high dose, single or two shots; 5 received placebo; per-sample allocation not given. Sampling happened 63 days after the first vaccine or placebo injection. The source was peripheral blood, collected in a trial of Ad26.COV2.S vaccine versus placebo. The receptors here all came from a person aged 18-60 years who received the Ad26.COV2.S COVID-19 vaccine or a placebo.

The CDR3: CASSYSGEHDEQFF. The DNA for the CDR3 is TGTGCCAGCAGTTACAGCGGAGAACATGATGAGCAGTTCTTC. The chain employs TRBV28 and TRBJ2-1, with D perhaps TRBD2 (5 bases). Germline-derived CDR1 and CDR2 are MDHEN and SYDVKM. V shed 4 bases and J shed 8 bases, with 15 bases lying between them. The CDR3 is 14 residues long.

This chain uses TRBV11-2 with TRBJ2-1, with 9 positions matching TRBD2. V lost 3 bases, J lost 6 bases, and 6 bases stayed unmatched. This CDR3 has 15 residues. Germline V lookup: CDR1 SGHAT, CDR2 FQNNGV. This chain's CDR3 is CASSFGPSGANEQFF. The CDR3 bases are TGTGCCAGCAGCTTTGGTCCTAGCGGGGCCAATGAGCAGTTCTTC. The full variable domain, its missing parts supplied by reference TRBV11-2 and TRBJ2-1, is EAGVAQSPRYKIIEKRQSVAFWCNPISGHATLYWYQQILGQGPKLLIQFQNNGVVDDSQLPKDRFSAERLKGVDSTLKIQPAKLEDSAVYLCASSFGPSGANEQFFGPGTRLTVL.

V gene TRBV7-9 combines with J gene TRBJ2-1, with 10 bases matching TRBD1. V lost 3 bases and J lost 1; bases outside the gene matches: 0. The germline V gene encodes CDR1 SEHNR and CDR2 FQNEAQ (reference sequence). This CDR3 contains 15 residues. This chain's CDR3 is CASSLDRGSYNEQFF. In nucleotides, the CDR3 is TGTGCCAGCAGCTTGGACAGGGGGTCCTACAATGAGCAGTTCTTC.

V is TRBV29-1 and J is TRBJ2-7; D possibly corresponds to TRBD1 (5 bases). Deletions cut 4 bases from V and 7 bases from J, with 8 bases between. Germline values: CDR1 SQVTM, CDR2 ANQGSEA. This CDR3 is 10 amino acids long. The CDR3 nucleotides are TGCAGCGTTGGATCAGGGGAGCAGTACTTC. Its protein product is CSVGSGEQYF.

The count of this clone is one. The chain employs TRBV21-1 and TRBJ2-5; the table names TRBD1, a call not compared with the DNA. TRBV21-1 is a pseudogene locus. CDR3 length: 13 amino acids. The DNA of the CDR3 is TGTGCCCCGGGTGACAGGGACCAAGAGACCCAGTACTTC. This translates into CAPGDRDQETQYF.

The chain links TRBV11-2 to TRBJ1-1; 9 bases agree with TRBD1. The V and J ends lost 6 bases and 3 bases, in that order; junction bases with no gene match: 8. Germline V lookup: CDR1 SGHAT, CDR2 FQNNGV. CDR3 length: 15 amino acids. The CDR3 DNA reads as TGTGCCAGCAGGGCGTTACAGGGGGCGGACACTGAAGCTTTCTTT. Amino acid sequence: CASRALQGADTEAFF.

The rearrangement links TRBV5-1 to TRBJ1-1; possible D gene TRBD1, 5 bases. The germline V and J ends were trimmed by 0 bases and 4 bases, with 10 bases remaining between them. The CDR3 is 14 amino acids. The germline gives CDR1 SGHRS, CDR2 YFSETQ. The CDR3 loop reads CASSLATGGTEAFF. Written as DNA, the CDR3 is TGCGCCAGCAGCTTGGCAACAGGAGGCACTGAAGCTTTCTTT.

The chain uses TRBV7-2 and TRBJ1-2; TRBD1 agrees at 7 bases. Germline loops: CDR1 SGHTA, CDR2 FQGNSA. Trimming took 4 bases from V and 2 from J; bases not matched to a gene: 7. This CDR3 has 15 amino acids. The CDR3 reads CASSSETGANYGYTF. The CDR3, as DNA: TGTGCCAGCAGCTCCGAAACAGGGGCCAACTATGGCTACACCTTC.

The chain carries TRBV4-1 and TRBJ2-6; 7 nucleotides match TRBD1. The CDR3 spans 20 residues. The junction had 17 bases not matched to a gene; V was cut back by 0 bases and J by 6 bases. Germline V gives CDR1 MGHRA, CDR2 YSYEKL. CDR3 nucleotides: TGCGCCAGCAGCCAAGAACCCTTAGGGGGCGGCTCGTATGCGGCCAACGTCCTGACTTTC. Amino acid sequence: CASSQEPLGGGSYAANVLTF.

The gene calls are TRBV12-3 or TRBV12-4 and TRBJ1-4, with D unresolved. The CDR3 consists of 13 residues. Trimming shortened V by 6 bases and J by 0 bases, and 5 bases separated the two germline ends. The DNA of the CDR3 is TGTGCCAGCAGGCCTGCAACTAATGAAAAACTGTTTTTT. This gives the protein CASRPATNEKLFF.

The gene calls are TRBV19 and TRBJ2-2; TRBD2 matches 9 bases. The junction had 7 bases not matched to a gene; V was cut back by 3 bases and J by 2 bases. CDR3 length: 17 amino acids. CDR1 and CDR2 from the germline V gene are LNHDA and SQIVND (reference sequence). The CDR3 loop is CASSIVAGGPNTGELFF. The DNA for the CDR3 is TGTGCCAGTAGTATTGTCGCGGGGGGGCCCAACACCGGGGAGCTGTTTTTT.

The chain employs TRBV2 and TRBJ2-5, with D unresolved. This CDR3 spans 14 amino acids. V was pared by 2 bases and J by 1 base, with 8 bases between. Germline V gene lookup returns CDR1 SNHLY and CDR2 FYNNEI. This chain's CDR3 is CASSERSLQETQYF. The CDR3 DNA reads as TGTGCCAGCAGTGAAAGGTCACTCCAAGAGACCCAGTACTTC.

This chain uses TRBV28 with TRBJ1-2, with 11 bases matching TRBD1. Germline V lookup: CDR1 MDHEN, CDR2 SYDVKM. With 8 bases clipped from V and 7 bases from J, the junction kept 12 bases outside the gene matches. CDR3 length: 15 amino acids. The CDR3 DNA sequence: TGTGCCAGCGTAATCGCCCGGGACAGGGGGGGTGGCTACACCTTC. Protein sequence: CASVIARDRGGGYTF.

This clone has just a few counts. This chain links TRBV2 with TRBJ1-1; unclear D gene. CDR3 length: 14 amino acids. The germline V gene has CDR1 SNHLY and CDR2 FYNNEI. Trimming removed 4 bases from V and 0 bases from J, with 9 bases in between. The CDR3 coding sequence is TGTGCCAGCAGTGTGGCCAACATGAACACTGAAGCTTTCTTT. This translates into CASSVANMNTEAFF.

CDR3 region: CASSWDTGDTGELFF. The CDR3 region has the DNA TGTGCCAGCAGTTGGGACACCGGGGACACCGGGGAGCTGTTTTTT. The V gene is TRBV6-2 or TRBV6-3, the J gene TRBJ2-2; D perhaps matches TRBD1 (6 bases). V lost 4 bases, J lost 3 bases, and 12 bases lay in between. This CDR3 spans 15 amino acids. Germline CDR1 reads MNHEY; CDR2 reads SVGEGT.

The chain uses TRBV7-9 and TRBJ2-1; D uncertain. CDR3 size: 15 residues. Germline V gene data show CDR1 as SEHNR and CDR2 as FQNEAQ (reference sequence). The ends were cut back, 6 bases at V and 8 bases at J, with 20 bases in the middle. CDR3 loop: CASRLPGGAPHEQFF. The CDR3 DNA reads TGTGCCAGCAGGTTACCGGGCGGAGCGCCCCATGAGCAGTTCTTC.

The V call is TRBV7-9, the J call TRBJ2-5; TRBD2 might be the D (5 bases). The length of the CDR3 is 11 residues. Per the germline V gene, CDR1 is SEHNR and CDR2 is FQNEAQ (reference sequence). The ends were cut back, 1 base at V and 11 bases at J, with 8 bases in the middle. CDR3 nucleotides: TGTGCCAGCAGCTTAGACCGGGATCAGTACTTC. It is translated as CASSLDRDQYF.